The entry below describes one T cell receptor beta chain. The antigen is unknown. Germline values: CDR1 SEHNR, CDR2 FQNEAQ (reference sequence). CDR3 length: 15 amino acids. V shed 4 bases, J shed 8 bases, and the junction held 8 bases outside the gene matches. The source of the sample is a study of lymphopenia after photon versus proton radiotherapy. Regarding the study as a whole: Photon-treated patients lost naive T cells and TCR diversity; proton-treated stayed stable. A bigger post-nadir fall in TCR diversity correlated inversely with survival time in deceased patients. After lymphocyte nadir, photon-treated repertoires showed oligoclonal expansion, especially CD8+ Temra.

The table came from immunoSEQ multiplex PCR; TCRdb's copy has only in-frame clones and leaves some out. The sample holds around 64,000 clones, 75% to 90% seen once. The V and J genes are TRBV7-9 and TRBJ1-4, with 9 bases fitting TRBD1. This clonotype was sampled from a man aged 80 or over with esophageal cancer. This material consisted of peripheral blood, taken from a patient treated with proton-based radiotherapy. As DNA, the CDR3 is TGTGCCAGCAGCTCCCTGGACAGGGGTTACGAAAAACTGTTTTTT. Translating it yields CASSSLDRGYEKLFF. Combining the CDR3 with reference TRBV7-9 and TRBJ1-4 gives the whole variable domain DTGVSQNPRHKITKRGQNVTFRCDPISEHNRLYWYRQTLGQGPEFLTYFQNEAQLEKSRLLSDRFSAERPKGSFSTLEIQRTEQGDSAMYLCASSSLDRGYEKLFFGSGTQLSVL.